Many counts were recorded for the clone carrying this T cell receptor (beta chain). Its antigen is unidentified. A library prepared for alpha chains yielded this beta chain as an off-target read; its size is of little meaning. These data originate in a study of spatial heterogeneity in lung cancer. General observations from the study: Mutation counts in tumors were tracked by counts of expanded intratumoral alpha and beta TCRs. There was tracking of ubiquitous and regional nonsynonymous mutations by the respective counts of ubiquitous and regional expanded TCRs.

Unique molecular identifiers, one per molecule, were present on every TCR cDNA molecule. TCRdb re-derived calls from the 5' RACE reads in MiXCR, one entry per CDR3 protein. This table has about 8,100 distinct CDR3 sequences, approximately 12% appearing once. Between the trimmed V and J ends, which lost 7 bases and 7 bases, there was a span of 17 bases. The CDR3 is 14 amino acids. CDR1 is MDHEN and CDR2 is SYDVKM in the germline V gene. Time point described: sample taken at primary tumor resection. The donors were approximately 65 patients with non-small cell lung cancer that was early-stage and untreated. Sequencing covered unsorted whole RNA taken from tumor, nontumor lung or frozen PBMC.

V is TRBV28 and J is TRBJ1-3, with a tentative D call TRBD1 (6 bases). Sequenced here: lung tumor tissue, sampled at surgery. The sequence derives from a male donor with early-stage non-small cell lung cancer. The CDR3 loop reads CASIRQGLRNTIYF. Here the CDR3 DNA reads TGTGCCAGCATAAGGCAGGGGTTAAGGAACACCATATATTTT.